This TCR beta chain stems from a study of blood T cells in healthy people across ages. Study-level information: Template switching recovered approximately one barcoded beta molecule for every two T cells.

This clonotype was detected once. Germline CDR1 ENHRY, CDR2 SYGVKD. The CDR3 has 15 amino acids. The use of a sample-barcoded 5' primer and a J-beta primer mix characterized a second PCR of about 6 to 11 cycles. A template-switch adaptor containing 12 random nucleotides labeled each cDNA molecule. TCRdb independently ran MiXCR on the 5' RACE reads; one entry per CDR3 protein. The sample yields roughly 790,000 distinct CDR3 sequences, approximately 39% seen once. The source material was blood. The sequence derives from a woman aged 60-70 years in good health. This chain joins TRBV10-3 and TRBJ2-7; weak D call: TRBD2 (6 bases). TRBJ2-5 explains the end of the DNA better; the J call may be wrong. The CDR3 nucleotides read TGTGCCATCAGTGAGTTGGAGGGCGCGGGAGAGACCCAGTACTTC. This translates into CAISELEGAGETQYF.